These 21 T cell receptor beta chains were sequenced from one sample in a study of shared clonotypes between healthy human individuals. Data came from immunoSEQ multiplex PCR; TCRdb stores just in-frame clones and leaves some out. The data contain roughly 2 million clones, approximately 95% of them singletons. The sample comprised naive CD4+ T cells sorted from blood. As for subset: CD45RA+ positively selected. Source of these receptors: a man younger than 35 in good health.

Regarding this clone: Other DNA sequences in the same sample also yield this CDR3. The chain has TRBV5-1 and TRBJ2-1, with 10 bases aligning to TRBD1. CDR1 is SGHRS and CDR2 is YFSETQ in the germline V gene. The junction had 5 bases not matched to a gene; V was cut back by 4 bases and J by 1 base. The CDR3 consists of 16 residues. CDR3 DNA sequence: TGCGCCAGCAGCGCCAGACAGGGGGCGTCCTACAATGAGCAGTTCTTC. Its translation: CASSARQGASYNEQFF.

The rearrangement uses TRBV6-5 and TRBJ2-7; maybe TRBD2 (5 bases). V was shortened by 5 bases and J by 2 bases, with 13 bases between the two germline ends. The CDR3 covers 14 residues. Germline CDR1 and CDR2: MNHEY and SVGAGI. Here the CDR3 DNA reads TGTGCCAGCAGTAAACTAGAAGGACCCTACGAGCAGTACTTC. This codes for CASSKLEGPYEQYF.

The chain couples TRBV7-6 to TRBJ2-7, with TRBD2 identical over 13 bases. Germline values: CDR1 SGHVS, CDR2 FNYEAQ. This CDR3 has 15 amino acids. The junction had 5 bases not matched to a gene; V was cut back by 5 bases and J by 4 bases. The CDR3 region has the DNA TGTGCCAGCAGCAAGGGGACTAGCGGGACATACGAGCAGTACTTC. Translation gives CASSKGTSGTYEQYF. The complete variable domain, with remaining parts taken from reference TRBV7-6 and TRBJ2-7, reads GAGVSQSPRYKVTKRGQDVALRCDPISGHVSLYWYRQALGQGPEFLTYFNYEAQQDKSGLPNDRFSAERPEGSISTLTIQRTEQRDSAMYRCASSKGTSGTYEQYFGPGTRLTVT.

The chain joins TRBV5-4 to TRBJ1-6; D remains ambiguous. The CDR3 has 16 residues. Looked up from germline, CDR1 is SGHNT and CDR2 is YYREEE (reference sequence). V was cut by 5 bases and J by 2 bases, with 14 bases left in between. CDR3 loop: CASSHDPGTYNSPLHF. Here the CDR3 DNA reads TGTGCCAGCAGTCACGACCCGGGGACCTATAATTCACCCCTCCACTTT.

This chain links TRBV28 with TRBJ1-2, with 9 bases aligning to TRBD1. This CDR3 has 13 residues. CDR1 and CDR2 from the germline V gene are MDHEN and SYDVKM. The V segment lost 9 bases and the J segment 0 bases; nucleotides outside the gene matches: 2. CDR3 bases: TGTGCCAGACAGGGGGCCGCTAACTATGGCTACACCTTC. As protein: CARQGAANYGYTF.

This chain uses TRBV10-2 with TRBJ2-1; D is unresolved. CDR3 size: 14 residues. The germline CDR1 and CDR2 sequences are WSHSY and SAAADI. V lost 5 bases, J lost 0 bases, and 8 bases lay in between. CDR3 in amino acids: CASSRVSSYNEQFF. The CDR3 DNA reads as TGCGCCAGCAGTCGTGTGAGCTCCTACAATGAGCAGTTCTTC.

V and J are TRBV4-3 and TRBJ2-1, with D possibly TRBD2 on 6 matching bases. This CDR3 has 15 amino acids. The germline V and J ends were trimmed by 1 base and 8 bases, with 15 bases remaining between them. The V gene's germline CDR1 is LGHNA and CDR2 YSLEER. The CDR3 sequence is CASSQVSGSLYEQFF. CDR3 bases: TGCGCCAGCAGCCAAGTTTCCGGGAGCTTATATGAGCAGTTCTTC.

With respect to this clone: Other DNA sequences in this specimen translate into the identical CDR3. This chain connects TRBV5-1 to TRBJ2-7; the match to TRBD1 covers 8 bases. Germline CDR1 is SGHRS and CDR2 is YFSETQ. There are 15 residues in the CDR3. The J segment lost 1 base and the V segment lost 0 bases, leaving 3 bases of the junction unmatched. The CDR3 sequence: CASSLGGQGSYEQYF. In nucleotides, the CDR3 is TGCGCCAGCAGCTTGGGCGGACAGGGATCCTACGAGCAGTACTTC.

The V and J genes are TRBV5-1 and TRBJ1-1, with D unclear. Germline CDR1 SGHRS, CDR2 YFSETQ. V was clipped by 4 bases and J by 1 base, with 11 bases between them. The CDR3 runs 14 residues. The CDR3, as DNA: TGCGCCAGCAGCGCAACGTCCTCGAACACTGAAGCTTTCTTT. Its translation is CASSATSSNTEAFF.

The genes are TRBV6-6 and TRBJ1-4; D uncertain. The V end was cut by 7 bases, the J end by 7 bases, with 10 bases between. Germline CDR1 reads MNHNY; CDR2 reads SVGAGI (reference sequence). The CDR3 contains 12 residues. The CDR3 region has the DNA TGTGCCAGCACCCGCGGGGTTGAAAAACTGTTTTTT. Its translation is CASTRGVEKLFF.

The count of this clone is one. The sample carries other DNA sequences with the same CDR3. The chain couples TRBV6-5 to TRBJ2-7, with 8 bases aligning to TRBD2. V was clipped by 6 bases and J by 2 bases; unmatched bases: 3. This CDR3 is 13 amino acids long. Germline V gene data show CDR1 as MNHEY and CDR2 as SVGAGI. CDR3 bases: TGTGCCAGCAGCCGGGGGGGGCCCTACGAGCAGTACTTC. Translating it yields CASSRGGPYEQYF.

The chain employs TRBV10-1 and TRBJ1-5, with a weak D call TRBD1 (5 bases). The CDR3 is 14 residues long. Per germline, CDR1 WNHNN and CDR2 SYGVQD (reference sequence). The V end lost 4 bases, the J end lost 4 bases, and 11 bases lay between the germline ends. CDR3 in DNA: TGCGCCAGCAGTGGCGGGGGGACTAATCAGCCCCAGCATTTT. It specifies CASSGGGTNQPQHF.

The chain is built from TRBV5-3 and TRBJ2-7; unclear D gene. TRBV5-3 is annotated as an ORF whose role is uncertain. The V and J ends lost 1 base and 3 bases respectively, with 11 bases between them. The CDR3 loop spans 14 amino acids. CDR3 residues: CARSLCGQDYEQYF. The CDR3 DNA is TGTGCCAGAAGCTTGTGTGGGCAGGACTACGAGCAGTACTTC.

The CDR3 protein is CASTYGGGQTEAFF. The CDR3 nucleotides are TGTGCCAGCACCTACGGCGGGGGGCAAACTGAAGCTTTCTTT. The rearrangement links TRBV6-6 to TRBJ1-1; D perhaps matches TRBD1 (6 bases). The CDR3 sequence is 14 residues long. With 7 bases removed from V and 5 bases from J, the gap between germline ends came to 17 bases. The germline V gene has CDR1 MNHNY and CDR2 SVGAGI (reference sequence).

In DNA form, the CDR3 reads TGTGCCAGCAGCGCCCGGATCTCTCCTTACGAGCAGTACTTC. It codes for CASSARISPYEQYF. V gene TRBV11-2 combines with J gene TRBJ2-7; D not resolved. Trimming shortened V by 5 bases and J by 4 bases, and 15 bases separated the two germline ends. Germline V gene data show CDR1 as SGHAT and CDR2 as FQNNGV. The CDR3 has 14 residues.

Only a few counts were recorded for this clone. This chain joins TRBV7-3 and TRBJ2-1; D perhaps matches TRBD2 (5 bases). The CDR3 consists of 13 residues. Per the germline V gene, CDR1 is SGHTA and CDR2 is FQGTGA. V lost 1 base to trimming and J lost 7 bases, with 8 bases between them. This CDR3 is CASSLIGGNEQFF. The CDR3 DNA is TGTGCCAGCAGCTTAATCGGCGGGAATGAGCAGTTCTTC.

The genes are TRBV5-4 and TRBJ2-7, with TRBD1 matching 7 bases. Germline V gene lookup returns CDR1 SGHNT and CDR2 YYREEE (reference sequence). The CDR3 has 15 amino acids. After removal of 5 bases from V and 3 bases from J, the junction contained 11 bases not matched to a gene. CDR3 loop: CASSYRQGSFYEQYF. In DNA, the CDR3 is TGTGCCAGCAGTTACAGACAGGGATCGTTCTACGAGCAGTACTTC. Variable domain in full (rest from reference TRBV5-4 and TRBJ2-7): ETGVTQSPTHLIKTRGQQVTLRCSSQSGHNTVSWYQQALGQGPQFIFQYYREEENGRGNFPPRFSGLQFPNYSSELNVNALELDDSALYLCASSYRQGSFYEQYFGPGTRLTVT.

This rearrangement joins TRBV10-3 to TRBJ2-2; 13 positions agree with TRBD2. This CDR3 spans 19 amino acids. V shed 0 bases, J shed 0 bases, and the junction held 4 bases outside the gene matches. The germline CDR1 and CDR2 sequences are ENHRY and SYGVKD. CDR3 sequence (DNA): TGTGCCATCAGTGAGTCAAGGACTAGCGGGGGAACGAACACCGGGGAGCTGTTTTTT. This codes for CAISESRTSGGTNTGELFF.

The CDR3 sequence: CAISGYEPGQGIVRQETQYF. CDR3 in DNA: TGTGCCATCAGTGGGTATGAACCGGGACAGGGAATTGTAAGGCAAGAGACCCAGTACTTC. The V and J genes are TRBV10-3 and TRBJ2-5; 9 positions agree with TRBD1. Germline values: CDR1 ENHRY, CDR2 SYGVKD. The CDR3 has 20 residues. After removal of 4 bases from V and 2 bases from J, the junction contained 20 bases not matched to a gene.

The gene calls are TRBV2 and TRBJ2-3; no reliable D call. Looked up from germline, CDR1 is SNHLY and CDR2 is FYNNEI. The germline V and J ends were trimmed by 5 bases and 0 bases, with 9 bases remaining between them. This CDR3 spans 14 amino acids. As DNA, the CDR3 is TGTGCCAGCAGTATCGATTCTAGCACAGATACGCAGTATTTT. Translated: CASSIDSSTDTQYF.

This chain links TRBV6-1 with TRBJ1-1; D gene unclear. This CDR3 has 13 residues. Germline V gene sequence: CDR1 MNHNS, CDR2 SASEGT. V was cut by 7 bases and J by 0 bases, with 9 bases left in between. The DNA of the CDR3 is TGTGCCAGCACTCAGCGTATGAACACTGAAGCTTTCTTT. It codes for CASTQRMNTEAFF.